This TCR beta chain was captured in a study of cytomegalovirus exposure and HLA in healthy donors. A remark on this clone: Its antigen is currently unknown.

The PCR had 60 Vbeta and 13 Jbeta primers. Sequencing used immunoSEQ multiplex PCR; TCRdb keeps in-frame clones, though not all of them. Here the sample spans around 190,000 clones, 84% being singletons. The CDR3 length is 17 residues. Germline assignment: CDR1 MGHRA and CDR2 YSYEKL. V was clipped by 4 bases and J by 2 bases; unmatched bases: 9. The study's findings and limits: Segments of the TCR beta V type were, in most cases, productive about 87% or about 30% of the time in an earlier analysis.

The sequenced sample was PBMCs. The chain carries TRBV4-1 and TRBJ2-7; TRBD2 aligns across 12 bases. The sequence derives from a girl aged 2 to 9 in good health and CMV-seropositive. CDR3 DNA sequence: TGCGCCAGCAGCCTAGGCCGCCGGACTAGCGGGACCTACGAGCAGTACTTC. Amino acids: CASSLGRRTSGTYEQYF.